The source of this T cell receptor beta chain is a study of blood T cell repertoires in COVID-19. Study-wide context: PBMCs, B-cell-depleted T cells, or T cells provided the cDNA or gDNA that made up the material.

Participant ages covered about 18 to 100 years across some 25 US areas. Self-reported history from a screening survey and questionnaire set each donor's cohort. Either two negative PCRs, clearance, or symptom resolution qualified Cohort 3 donors as recovered. Germline CDR1 is SGHNT and CDR2 is YENEEA. The V end was cut by 5 bases, the J end by 6 bases, with 17 bases between. There are 16 residues in the CDR3. Data came from immunoSEQ multiplex PCR; TCRdb stores just in-frame clones and leaves some out. Among 400,000 to 450,000 clones listed, around 90% were seen once. The sample consisted of PBMCs or T cells enriched from blood (not recorded which). The sequence came from a man between 18 and 35 years old who had recovered from COVID-19. This chain joins TRBV11-3 and TRBJ1-6; D is ambiguous. This chain's CDR3 is CASSLGSGPPNSPLHF. In DNA form, the CDR3 reads TGTGCCAGCAGCCTCGGGAGTGGGCCACCTAATTCACCCCTCCACTTT.